These 15 T cell receptor beta chains were all obtained from the same sample, sequenced in a study of T cell changes during pregnancy in multiple sclerosis. Clones were sequenced by immunoSEQ multiplex PCR, and TCRdb holds only the in-frame ones, with some missing. The table has some 94,000 clones, about 92% seen once. The sequences come from peripheral blood, collected in the first trimester of pregnancy. These receptors originate from a female donor with multiple sclerosis, enrolled in a pregnancy study.

Of note for this clone: At one end the junction does not follow the germline gene, possibly because of a read error. The rearrangement joins TRBV2 to TRBJ2-3; D may be TRBD1 (7 bases). Germline V CDR1 and CDR2: SNHLY, FYNNEI. The CDR3 runs 15 residues. The CDR3 DNA is TGTGCCAGCAGTGAGGCAGGGGGGAATACAGTTACGCAGTATTTT. Translation: CASSEAGGNTVTQYF.

The chain carries TRBV5-8 and TRBJ1-5; D gene ambiguous. CDR3 size: 14 residues. The germline CDR1 and CDR2 sequences are SGHTS and YDEGEE. Trimming left V 2 bases short and J 4 bases short, with 10 bases between. The CDR3 sequence is CASSFLVGNQPQHF. DNA for the CDR3: TGTGCCAGCAGCTTCCTCGTCGGTAATCAGCCCCAGCATTTT. Based on the CDR3 plus reference TRBV5-8 and TRBJ1-5, the full variable domain is EAGVTQSPTHLIKTRGQQATLRCSPISGHTSVYWYQQALGLGLQFLLWYDEGEERNRGNFPPRFSGRQFPNYSSELNVNALELEDSALYLCASSFLVGNQPQHFGDGTRLSIL.

The chain is built from TRBV28 and TRBJ2-3; 10 bases match TRBD2. With V trimmed by 6 bases and J by 3 bases, 9 bases remained unmatched. The CDR3 length is 16 residues. Per the germline V gene, CDR1 is MDHEN and CDR2 is SYDVKM. Here the CDR3 DNA reads TGTGCCAGCAGCGACCCCGGGACTAGCGTGACAGATACGCAGTATTTT. Translation gives CASSDPGTSVTDTQYF.

The chain joins TRBV27 to TRBJ2-1; the D gene is possibly TRBD2 (5 bases). V was pared by 4 bases and J by 7 bases, with 14 bases between. This CDR3 is built from 14 residues. CDR1 MNHEY and CDR2 SMNVEV come from the germline V gene (reference sequence). CDR3 DNA: TGTGCCAGCAGTTCGCGGACTGGCACAAATGAGCAGTTCTTC. Translation: CASSSRTGTNEQFF.

The chain links TRBV19 to TRBJ2-1, with 12 bases matching TRBD1. The trim removed 0 bases at V and 10 bases at J, leaving 13 bases unmatched. The germline V gene has CDR1 LNHDA and CDR2 SQIVND (reference sequence). The CDR3 totals 18 residues. The DNA for the CDR3 is TGTGCCAGTAGTATAGATCGGACCGGGACAGGGGGCCCTAACGAGCAGTTCTTC. Translated, it gives CASSIDRTGTGGPNEQFF.

The table lists this clone with a few counts. J is TRBJ1-5 and V is TRBV4-1; no clear D. Trimming took 4 bases from V and 9 from J, leaving 13 bases between them. The CDR3 length is 13 residues. Germline loops: CDR1 MGHRA, CDR2 YSYEKL. The CDR3 is CASSPGLQAPQHF. The CDR3, as DNA: TGCGCCAGCAGCCCAGGCCTTCAGGCGCCCCAGCATTTT.

V and J are TRBV6-1 and TRBJ1-2; a weak D match, TRBD1 (6 bases). CDR3 size: 16 residues. V was clipped by 2 bases and J by 7 bases, with 20 bases between them. The germline CDR1 and CDR2 sequences are MNHNS and SASEGT. DNA of the CDR3: TGTGCCAGCAGTGAATTGGGACAATTTACGGCGGGTGGCTACACCTTC. Its protein is CASSELGQFTAGGYTF.

The chain employs TRBV6-6 and TRBJ2-4; D may be TRBD1 (7 bases). Germline CDR1 MNHNY, CDR2 SVGAGI (reference sequence). Trimming removed 9 bases at V and 9 bases at J, with 18 bases between. The length of the CDR3 is 13 residues. The CDR3 loop reads CASTAQGGSIQYF. The DNA for the CDR3 is TGTGCCAGTACGGCCCAGGGGGGAAGCATTCAGTACTTC.

The rearrangement joins TRBV10-2 to TRBJ2-1; 11 nucleotides match TRBD2. Germline values: CDR1 WSHSY, CDR2 SAAADI. The CDR3 extends over 14 amino acids. J was trimmed by 6 bases and V by 2 bases; bases with no gene match: 0. The CDR3 sequence is CASSETSGSNEQFF. CDR3 DNA sequence: TGCGCCAGCAGTGAGACTAGCGGGAGCAATGAGCAGTTCTTC.

The V gene is TRBV7-9, the J gene TRBJ1-2; TRBD1 matches at 7 bases. The V gene end was trimmed by 7 bases and the J gene end by 8 bases; junction bases not matched to a gene: 7. The CDR3 sequence is 12 residues long. Germline V lookup: CDR1 SEHNR, CDR2 FQNEAQ (reference sequence). CDR3 sequence reads: CASTYRGDGYTF. DNA for the CDR3: TGTGCCAGCACCTACAGGGGTGACGGCTACACCTTC.

This clone was seen only once. The chain joins TRBV5-1 to TRBJ2-3; 7 bases fit TRBD2. CDR1 and CDR2 (germline): SGHRS, YFSETQ. This CDR3 has 15 residues. With 2 bases clipped from V and 3 bases from J, the junction kept 6 bases outside the gene matches. CDR3 sequence: CASSLYQGGTDTQYF. As DNA, the CDR3 is TGCGCCAGCAGCTTATATCAGGGAGGGACAGATACGCAGTATTTT.

J is TRBJ2-2 and V is TRBV5-1, with D hard to call. Trimming removed 1 base at V and 4 bases at J, with 5 bases between. The CDR3 loop spans 13 amino acids. The germline V gene has CDR1 SGHRS and CDR2 YFSETQ. This chain's CDR3 is CASSLSGTGELFF. CDR3 DNA sequence: TGCGCCAGCAGCTTGTCCGGCACCGGGGAGCTGTTTTTT.

This clone was detected a few times. The chain links TRBV5-8 to TRBJ2-7; TRBD2 aligns across 13 bases. Looked up from germline, CDR1 is SGHTS and CDR2 is YDEGEE. CDR3 length equals 18 residues. After removal of 5 bases from V and 5 bases from J, the junction contained 16 bases not matched to a gene. The CDR3 region is CASRGDRWTSGSFNEQYF. The CDR3 bases are TGTGCCAGCAGGGGGGACAGGTGGACTAGCGGGAGCTTCAACGAGCAGTACTTC.

The V and J genes are TRBV4-2 and TRBJ2-2, with D maybe TRBD2 (6 bases). The germline V gene has CDR1 LGHNA and CDR2 YNFKEQ. This CDR3 has 17 residues. Trimming stripped 1 base from V and 0 bases from J, with 12 bases between. Here the CDR3 DNA reads TGTGCCAGCAGCCAAGCCCCCGGGAGATCGAACACCGGGGAGCTGTTTTTT. This gives the protein CASSQAPGRSNTGELFF.

The rearrangement uses TRBV10-3 and TRBJ2-7, with D perhaps TRBD2 (5 bases). The CDR3 is made up of 14 amino acids. Germline CDR1 ENHRY, CDR2 SYGVKD. The germline V and J ends were trimmed by 8 bases and 1 base, with 15 bases remaining between them. The chain's CDR3 is CAIREAGLSYEQYF. The DNA of the CDR3 is TGTGCCATCCGAGAGGCGGGCCTTTCCTACGAGCAGTACTTC.